Below, 5 T cell receptor beta chains from the same sample are listed, as sequenced in a study of glioma-infiltrating T cells. Amplification of TCR alpha and beta CDR3 regions from RNA used iRepertoire nested multiplex PCR. MiXCR, applied by TCRdb to the multiplex PCR reads, yields one record per CDR3 protein. The repertoire holds 300,000 to 450,000 distinct CDR3 sequences, with roughly two fifths as singletons. Sequencing was carried out using glioma tissue, nonneoplastic brain tissue, or PBMCs (not recorded which). These receptors all stem from a human donor with low-grade glioma or glioblastoma, undergoing nonglioma brain surgery, or in good health (not recorded which).

Regarding this clonotype: A read error may account for a junction end that differs from germline. This rearrangement joins TRBV28 to TRBJ2-7; 7 bases line up with TRBD1. Germline V lookup: CDR1 MDHEN, CDR2 SYDVKM. This CDR3 is built from 16 residues. CDR3 loop: CASGLGPGQNHGEQYF. In DNA form, the CDR3 reads TGTGCCAGCGGTTTAGGTCCGGGACAGAACCATGGGGAGCAGTACTTC.

To note about this clonotype: At one end, the junction sequence differs from germline, possibly due to a read error. The chain has TRBV7-2 and TRBJ2-7; TRBD2 aligns across 7 bases. The CDR3 covers 14 residues. The germline CDR1 and CDR2 sequences are SGHTA and FQGNSA. DNA of the CDR3: TGTGTCAGCAGTCAACTAGCGACATCCTACGAGCAGTACTTC. Encoded protein: CVSSQLATSYEQYF.

The V and J genes are TRBV20-1 and TRBJ2-2, with D hard to call. Germline values: CDR1 DFQATT, CDR2 SNEGSKA (reference sequence). The CDR3 is made up of 16 amino acids. Trimming took 6 bases from V and 0 from J, leaving 17 bases between them. The CDR3 coding sequence is TGCAGTGCCTTGAGGACGGGTCCAGCGAACACCGGGGAGCTGTTTTTT. Protein product: CSALRTGPANTGELFF.

The chain couples TRBV27 to TRBJ2-2; unclear D gene. Germline CDR1 is MNHEY and CDR2 is SMNVEV (reference sequence). Trimming took 2 bases from V and 4 from J, leaving 14 bases between them. CDR3 length: 16 residues. CDR3 protein: CASSLIGFPSTGELFF. The CDR3 DNA is TGTGCCAGCAGTTTAATAGGGTTCCCCTCCACCGGGGAGCTGTTTTTT.

This chain joins TRBV19 and TRBJ1-1, with D possibly TRBD1 on 5 matching bases. The CDR3 is made up of 14 amino acids. Germline assignment: CDR1 LNHDA and CDR2 SQIVND (reference sequence). Between the trimmed V and J ends, which lost 5 bases and 4 bases, there was a span of 14 bases. CDR3 bases: TGTGCCAGTAGTGACATGGGGAGGGGCACTGAAGCTTTCTTT. Protein sequence: CASSDMGRGTEAFF.